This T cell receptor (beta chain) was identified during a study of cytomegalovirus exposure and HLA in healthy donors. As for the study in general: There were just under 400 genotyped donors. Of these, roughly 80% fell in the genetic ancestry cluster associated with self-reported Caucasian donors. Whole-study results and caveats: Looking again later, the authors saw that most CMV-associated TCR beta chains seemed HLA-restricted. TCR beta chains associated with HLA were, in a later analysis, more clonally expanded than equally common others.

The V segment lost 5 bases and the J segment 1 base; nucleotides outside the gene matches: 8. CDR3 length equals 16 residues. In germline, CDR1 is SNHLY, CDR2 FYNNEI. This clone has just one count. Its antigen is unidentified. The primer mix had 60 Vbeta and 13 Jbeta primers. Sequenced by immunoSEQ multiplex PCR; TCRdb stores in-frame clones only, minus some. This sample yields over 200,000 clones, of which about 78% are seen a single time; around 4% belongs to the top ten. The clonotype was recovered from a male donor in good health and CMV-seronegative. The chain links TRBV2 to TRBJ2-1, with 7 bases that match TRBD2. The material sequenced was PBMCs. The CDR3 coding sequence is TGTGCCAGCAGTCCCCACCGAGCGGGGTCCTACAATGAGCAGTTCTTC. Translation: CASSPHRAGSYNEQFF.